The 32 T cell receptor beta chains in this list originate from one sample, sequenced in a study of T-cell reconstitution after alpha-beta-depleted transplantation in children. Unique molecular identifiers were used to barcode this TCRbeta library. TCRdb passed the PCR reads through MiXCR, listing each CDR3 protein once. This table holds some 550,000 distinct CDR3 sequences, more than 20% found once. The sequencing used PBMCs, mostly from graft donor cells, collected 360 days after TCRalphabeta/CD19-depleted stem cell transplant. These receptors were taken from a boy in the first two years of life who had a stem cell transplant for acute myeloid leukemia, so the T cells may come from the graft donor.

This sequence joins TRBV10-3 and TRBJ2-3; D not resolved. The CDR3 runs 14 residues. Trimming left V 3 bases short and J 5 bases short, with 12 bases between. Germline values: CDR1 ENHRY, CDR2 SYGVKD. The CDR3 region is CAISDPDPIDTQYF. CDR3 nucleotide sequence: TGTGCCATCAGTGATCCGGACCCTATAGATACGCAGTATTTT.

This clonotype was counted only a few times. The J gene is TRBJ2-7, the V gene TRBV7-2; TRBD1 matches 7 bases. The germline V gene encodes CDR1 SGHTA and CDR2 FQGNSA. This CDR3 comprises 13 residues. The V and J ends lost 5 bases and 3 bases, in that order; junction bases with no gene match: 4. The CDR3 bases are TGTGCCAGCAGCGTAGGACAGGTCTACGAGCAGTACTTC. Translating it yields CASSVGQVYEQYF.

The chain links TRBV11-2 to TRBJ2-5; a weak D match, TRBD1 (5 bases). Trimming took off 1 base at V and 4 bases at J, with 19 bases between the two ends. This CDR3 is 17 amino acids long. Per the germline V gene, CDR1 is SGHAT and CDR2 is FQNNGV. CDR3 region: CASSLGNRPGSGETQYF. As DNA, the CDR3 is TGTGCCAGCAGCTTAGGGAACAGGCCCGGGTCGGGAGAGACCCAGTACTTC. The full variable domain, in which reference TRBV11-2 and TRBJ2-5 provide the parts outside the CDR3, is EAGVAQSPRYKIIEKRQSVAFWCNPISGHATLYWYQQILGQGPKLLIQFQNNGVVDDSQLPKDRFSAERLKGVDSTLKIQPAKLEDSAVYLCASSLGNRPGSGETQYFGPGTRLLVL.

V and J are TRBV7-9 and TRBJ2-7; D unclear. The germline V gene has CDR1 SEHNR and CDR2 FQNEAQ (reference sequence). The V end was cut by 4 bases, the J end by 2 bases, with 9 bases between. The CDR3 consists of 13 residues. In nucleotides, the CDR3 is TGTGCCAGCAGCTACCAGGATCCCTACGAGCAGTACTTC. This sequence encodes CASSYQDPYEQYF.

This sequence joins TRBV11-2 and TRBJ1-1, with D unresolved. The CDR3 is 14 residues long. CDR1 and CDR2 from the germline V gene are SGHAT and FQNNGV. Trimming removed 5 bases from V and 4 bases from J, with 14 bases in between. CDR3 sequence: CASSPAGLPTEAFF. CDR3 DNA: TGTGCCAGCAGCCCCGCCGGCCTTCCCACTGAAGCTTTCTTT.

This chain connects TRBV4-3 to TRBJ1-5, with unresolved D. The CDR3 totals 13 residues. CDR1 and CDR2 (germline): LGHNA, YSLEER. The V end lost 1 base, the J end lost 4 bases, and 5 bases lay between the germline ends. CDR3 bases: TGCGCCAGCAGCCAAGTGCTAAATCAGCCCCAGCATTTT. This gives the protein CASSQVLNQPQHF.

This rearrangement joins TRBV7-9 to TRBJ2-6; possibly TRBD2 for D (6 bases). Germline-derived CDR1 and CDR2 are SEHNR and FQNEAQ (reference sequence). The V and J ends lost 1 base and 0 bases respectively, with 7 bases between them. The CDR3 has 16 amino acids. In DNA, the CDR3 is TGTGCCAGCAGCTTAGGGGAGGTCTCTGGGGCCAACGTCCTGACTTTC. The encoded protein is CASSLGEVSGANVLTF. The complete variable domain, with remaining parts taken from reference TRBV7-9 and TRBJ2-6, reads DTGVSQNPRHKITKRGQNVTFRCDPISEHNRLYWYRQTLGQGPEFLTYFQNEAQLEKSRLLSDRFSAERPKGSFSTLEIQRTEQGDSAMYLCASSLGEVSGANVLTFGAGSRLTVL.

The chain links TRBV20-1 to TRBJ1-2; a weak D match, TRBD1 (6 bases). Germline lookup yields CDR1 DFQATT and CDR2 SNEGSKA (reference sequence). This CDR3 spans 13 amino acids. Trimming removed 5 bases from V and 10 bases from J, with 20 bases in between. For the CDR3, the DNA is TGCAGTGCTCCCCGGACAGTAAAAGATGACTACACCTTC. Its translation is CSAPRTVKDDYTF.

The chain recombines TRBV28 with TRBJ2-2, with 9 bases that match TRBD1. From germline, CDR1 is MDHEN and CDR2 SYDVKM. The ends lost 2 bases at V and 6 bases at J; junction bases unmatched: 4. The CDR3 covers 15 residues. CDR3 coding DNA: TGTGCCAGCAGTTTAGAACAGGGGGCGTCCGGGGAGCTGTTTTTT. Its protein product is CASSLEQGASGELFF. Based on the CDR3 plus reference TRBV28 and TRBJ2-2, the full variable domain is DVKVTQSSRYLVKRTGEKVFLECVQDMDHENMFWYRQDPGLGLRLIYFSYDVKMKEKGDIPEGYSVSREKKERFSLILESASTNQTSMYLCASSLEQGASGELFFGEGSRLTVL.

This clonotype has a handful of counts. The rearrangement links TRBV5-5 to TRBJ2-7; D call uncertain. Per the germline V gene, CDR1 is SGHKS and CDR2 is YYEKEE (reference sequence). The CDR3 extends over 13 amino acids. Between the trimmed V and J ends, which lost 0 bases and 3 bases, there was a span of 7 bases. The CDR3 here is CASSLAAVYEQYV. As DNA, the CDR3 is TGTGCCAGCAGCTTGGCCGCGGTCTACGAGCAGTACGTC.

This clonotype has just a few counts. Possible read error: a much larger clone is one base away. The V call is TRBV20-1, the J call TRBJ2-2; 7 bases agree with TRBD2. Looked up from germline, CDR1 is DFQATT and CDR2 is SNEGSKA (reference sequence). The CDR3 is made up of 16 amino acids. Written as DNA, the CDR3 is TGCTGTGCTAGAGTATCGGGGGGAAGAAACACCGGGGAGCTGTTTTTT. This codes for CCARVSGGRNTGELFF.

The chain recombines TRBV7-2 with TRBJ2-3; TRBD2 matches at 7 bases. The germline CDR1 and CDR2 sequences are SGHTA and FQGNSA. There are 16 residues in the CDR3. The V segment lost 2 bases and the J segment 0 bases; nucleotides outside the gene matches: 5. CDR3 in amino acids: CASSLLAATSTDTQYF. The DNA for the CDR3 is TGTGCCAGCAGCTTACTAGCGGCTACGAGCACAGATACGCAGTATTTT.

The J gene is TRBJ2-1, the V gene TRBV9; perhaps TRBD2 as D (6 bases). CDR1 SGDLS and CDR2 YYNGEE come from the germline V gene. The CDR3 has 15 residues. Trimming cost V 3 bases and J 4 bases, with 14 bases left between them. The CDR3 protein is CASSASGTQYNEQFF. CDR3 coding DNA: TGTGCCAGCAGCGCATCCGGGACTCAGTACAATGAGCAGTTCTTC.

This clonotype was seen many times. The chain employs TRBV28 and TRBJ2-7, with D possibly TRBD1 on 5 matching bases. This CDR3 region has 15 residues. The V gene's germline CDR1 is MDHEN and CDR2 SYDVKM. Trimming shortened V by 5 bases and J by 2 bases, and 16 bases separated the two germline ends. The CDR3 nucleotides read TGTGCCAGCAGTCAACAGGCCAGGGCGCCCTACGAGCAGTACGTC. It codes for CASSQQARAPYEQYV.

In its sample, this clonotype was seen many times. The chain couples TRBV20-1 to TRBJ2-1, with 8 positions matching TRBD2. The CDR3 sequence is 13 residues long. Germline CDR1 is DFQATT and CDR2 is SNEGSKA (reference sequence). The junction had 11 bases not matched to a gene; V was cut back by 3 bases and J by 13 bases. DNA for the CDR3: TGCAGTGCTAGGGGGGCACTCCGGGGGGGCCAGTTCTTC. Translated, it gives CSARGALRGGQFF.

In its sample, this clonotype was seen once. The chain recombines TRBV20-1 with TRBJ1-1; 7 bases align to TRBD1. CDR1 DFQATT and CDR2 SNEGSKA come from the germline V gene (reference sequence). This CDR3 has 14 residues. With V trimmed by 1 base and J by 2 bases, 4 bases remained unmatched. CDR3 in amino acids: CSARGRQGNTEAFF. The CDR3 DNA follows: TGCAGTGCTAGAGGAAGACAGGGAAACACTGAAGCTTTCTTT.

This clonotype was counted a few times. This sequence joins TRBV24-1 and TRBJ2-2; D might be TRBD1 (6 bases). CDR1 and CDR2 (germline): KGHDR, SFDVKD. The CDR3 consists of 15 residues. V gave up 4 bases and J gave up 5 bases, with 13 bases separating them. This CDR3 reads CATSDKITGTGELFF. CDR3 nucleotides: TGTGCCACCAGTGACAAAATCACAGGGACCGGGGAGCTGTTTTTT.

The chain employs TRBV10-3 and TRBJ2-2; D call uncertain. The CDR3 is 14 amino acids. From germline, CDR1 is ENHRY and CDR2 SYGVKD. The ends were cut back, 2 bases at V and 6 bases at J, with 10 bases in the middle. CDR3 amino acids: CAISERSGPGELFF. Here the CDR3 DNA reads TGTGCCATCAGTGAGAGGTCCGGGCCCGGGGAGCTGTTTTTT.

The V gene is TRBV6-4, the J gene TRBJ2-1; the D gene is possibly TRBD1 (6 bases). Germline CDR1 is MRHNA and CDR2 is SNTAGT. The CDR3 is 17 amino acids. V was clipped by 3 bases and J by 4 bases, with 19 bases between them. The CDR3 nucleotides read TGTGCCAGCAGTGATGGGGCCGACAGGTTCCCTTACAATGAGCAGTTCTTC. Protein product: CASSDGADRFPYNEQFF.

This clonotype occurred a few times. The CDR3 region has the DNA TGTGCCAGCAGTCGGAGACGGAACTCTGGAAACACCATATATTTT. This translates into CASSRRRNSGNTIYF. The gene calls are TRBV12-3 or TRBV12-4 and TRBJ1-3; no reliable D call. The CDR3 covers 15 residues. V lost 5 bases to trimming and J lost 0 bases, with 11 bases between them.

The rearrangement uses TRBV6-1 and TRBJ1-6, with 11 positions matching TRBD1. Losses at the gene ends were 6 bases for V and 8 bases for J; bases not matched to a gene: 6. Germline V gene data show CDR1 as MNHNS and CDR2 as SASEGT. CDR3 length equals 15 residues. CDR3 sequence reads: CASSPGGQGDSPLHF. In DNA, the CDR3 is TGTGCCAGCAGCCCCGGGGGACAGGGGGATTCACCCCTCCACTTT.

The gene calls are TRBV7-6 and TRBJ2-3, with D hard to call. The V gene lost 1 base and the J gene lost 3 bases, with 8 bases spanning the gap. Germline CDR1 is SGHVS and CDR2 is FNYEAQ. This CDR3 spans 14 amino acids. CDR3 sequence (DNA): TGTGCCAGCAGCTTAGAGACCGTAACAGATACGCAGTATTTT. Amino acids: CASSLETVTDTQYF. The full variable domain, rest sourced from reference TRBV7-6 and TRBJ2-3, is GAGVSQSPRYKVTKRGQDVALRCDPISGHVSLYWYRQALGQGPEFLTYFNYEAQQDKSGLPNDRFSAERPEGSISTLTIQRTEQRDSAMYRCASSLETVTDTQYFGPGTRLTVL.

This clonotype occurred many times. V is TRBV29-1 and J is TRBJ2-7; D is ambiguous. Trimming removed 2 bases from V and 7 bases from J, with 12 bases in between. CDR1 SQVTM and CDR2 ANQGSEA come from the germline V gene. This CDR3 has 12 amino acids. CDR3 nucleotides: TGCAGCGTTGAATTATTTTCTTCGGAGCAGTACTTC. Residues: CSVELFSSEQYF.

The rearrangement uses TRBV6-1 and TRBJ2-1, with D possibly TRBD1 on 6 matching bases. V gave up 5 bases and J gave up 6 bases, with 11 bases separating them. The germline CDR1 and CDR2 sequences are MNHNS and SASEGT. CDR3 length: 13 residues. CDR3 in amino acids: CASSHQGGNEQFF. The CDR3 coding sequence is TGTGCCAGCAGTCATCAAGGGGGCAATGAGCAGTTCTTC.

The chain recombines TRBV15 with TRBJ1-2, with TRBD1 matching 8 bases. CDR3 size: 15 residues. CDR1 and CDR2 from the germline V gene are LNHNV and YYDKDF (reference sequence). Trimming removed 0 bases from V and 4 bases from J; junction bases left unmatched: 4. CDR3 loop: CATSRDSGTGYGYTF. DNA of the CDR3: TGTGCCACCAGCAGAGATTCCGGGACAGGCTATGGCTACACCTTC.

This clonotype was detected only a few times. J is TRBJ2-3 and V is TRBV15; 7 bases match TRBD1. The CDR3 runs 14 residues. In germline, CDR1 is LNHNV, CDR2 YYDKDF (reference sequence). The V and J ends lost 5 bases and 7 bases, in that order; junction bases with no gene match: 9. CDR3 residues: CATSLTNRGYTQYF. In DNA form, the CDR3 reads TGTGCCACCAGCCTGACCAACAGGGGTTATACGCAGTATTTT.

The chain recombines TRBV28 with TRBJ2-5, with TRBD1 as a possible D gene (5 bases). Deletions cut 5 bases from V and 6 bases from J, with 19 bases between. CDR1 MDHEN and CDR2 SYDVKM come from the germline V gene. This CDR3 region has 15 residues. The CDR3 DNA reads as TGTGCCAGCAGTGGTACCCAGACAGTTGTGAAGACCCAGTACTTC. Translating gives CASSGTQTVVKTQYF.

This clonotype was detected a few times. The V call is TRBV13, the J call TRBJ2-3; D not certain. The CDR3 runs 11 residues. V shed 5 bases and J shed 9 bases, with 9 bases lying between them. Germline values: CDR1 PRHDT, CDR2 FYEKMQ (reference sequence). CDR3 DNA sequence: TGTGCCAGCAGCGCCCTCACGACGCAGTATTTT. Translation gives CASSALTTQYF.

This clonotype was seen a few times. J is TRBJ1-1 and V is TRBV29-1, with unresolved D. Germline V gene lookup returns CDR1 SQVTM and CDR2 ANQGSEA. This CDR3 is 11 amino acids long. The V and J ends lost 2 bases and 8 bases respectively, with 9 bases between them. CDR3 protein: CSVESLGEAFF. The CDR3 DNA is TGCAGCGTTGAAAGCTTGGGCGAAGCTTTCTTT.

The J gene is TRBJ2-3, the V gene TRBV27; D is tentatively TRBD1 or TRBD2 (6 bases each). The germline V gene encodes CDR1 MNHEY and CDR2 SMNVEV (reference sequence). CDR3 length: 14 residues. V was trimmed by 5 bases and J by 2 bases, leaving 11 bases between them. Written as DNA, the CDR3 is TGTGCCAGCAGTGCGGGGACACACACAGATACGCAGTATTTT. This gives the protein CASSAGTHTDTQYF.

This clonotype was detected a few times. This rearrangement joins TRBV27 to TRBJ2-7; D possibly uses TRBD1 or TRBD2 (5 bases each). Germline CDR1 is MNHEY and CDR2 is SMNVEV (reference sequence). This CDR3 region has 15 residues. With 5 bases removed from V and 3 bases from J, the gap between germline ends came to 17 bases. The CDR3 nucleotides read TGTGCCAGCAGTCGAGGGGACCGAAGGTACTACGAGCAGTACGTC. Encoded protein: CASSRGDRRYYEQYV.

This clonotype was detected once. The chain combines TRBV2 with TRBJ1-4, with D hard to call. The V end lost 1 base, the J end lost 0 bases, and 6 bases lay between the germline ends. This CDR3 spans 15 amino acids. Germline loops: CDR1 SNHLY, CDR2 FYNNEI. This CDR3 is CASSEEEATNEKLFF. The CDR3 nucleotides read TGTGCCAGCAGTGAAGAGGAAGCAACTAATGAAAAACTGTTTTTT.